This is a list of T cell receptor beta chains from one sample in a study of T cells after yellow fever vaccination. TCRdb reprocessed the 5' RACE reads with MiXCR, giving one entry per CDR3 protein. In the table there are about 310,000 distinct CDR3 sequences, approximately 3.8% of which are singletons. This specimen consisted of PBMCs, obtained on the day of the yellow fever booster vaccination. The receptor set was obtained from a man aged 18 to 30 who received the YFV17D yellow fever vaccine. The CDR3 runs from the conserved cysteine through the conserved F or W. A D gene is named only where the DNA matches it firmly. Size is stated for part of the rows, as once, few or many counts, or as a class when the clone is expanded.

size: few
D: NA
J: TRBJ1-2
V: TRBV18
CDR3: CASSPPQGAYGYTF
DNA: TGTGCCAGCTCACCGCCCCAGGGTGCCTATGGCTACACCTTC

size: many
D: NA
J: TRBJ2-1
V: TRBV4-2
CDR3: CASSPQRGEDNEQFF
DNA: TGTGCCAGCAGCCCCCAAAGGGGGGAGGACAATGAGCAGTTCTTC

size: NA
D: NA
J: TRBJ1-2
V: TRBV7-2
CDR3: CASSLAPRGENYGYTF
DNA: TGTGCCAGCAGCTTAGCCCCGCGGGGGGAGAACTATGGCTACACCTTC

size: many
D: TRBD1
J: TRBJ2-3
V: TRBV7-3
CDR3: CASSPQTGGFTDTQYF
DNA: TGTGCCAGCAGCCCCCAGACAGGGGGCTTTACAGATACGCAGTATTTT

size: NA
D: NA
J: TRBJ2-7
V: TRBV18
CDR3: CASSLQGEGEQYF
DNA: TGTGCCAGCTCACTACAGGGAGAGGGCGAGCAGTACTTC

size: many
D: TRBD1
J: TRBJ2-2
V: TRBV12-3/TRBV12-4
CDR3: CASRIRGQGWTGELFF
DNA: TGTGCCAGCAGGATCCGGGGACAGGGATGGACCGGGGAGCTGTTTTTT

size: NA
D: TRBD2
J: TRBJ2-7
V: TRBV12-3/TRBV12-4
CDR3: CASRTSGGSVYEQYF
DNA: TGTGCCAGTCGAACCTCGGGGGGTAGTGTATACGAGCAGTACTTC

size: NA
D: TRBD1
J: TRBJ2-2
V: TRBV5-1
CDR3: CASSGQGAVGELFF
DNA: TGCGCCAGCAGCGGACAGGGGGCTGTGGGGGAGCTGTTTTTT

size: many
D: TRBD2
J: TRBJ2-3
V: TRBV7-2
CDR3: CASSWGGGPADTQYF
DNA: TGTGCCAGCAGCTGGGGCGGGGGGCCGGCAGATACGCAGTATTTT

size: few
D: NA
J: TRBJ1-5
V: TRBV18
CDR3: CASSPLDRNNQPQHF
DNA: TGTGCCAGCTCACCGTTAGACAGAAACAATCAGCCCCAGCATTTT

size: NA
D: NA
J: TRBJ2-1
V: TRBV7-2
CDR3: CASSRRARGGNEQFF
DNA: TGTGCCAGCAGCCGGCGAGCCCGGGGAGGAAATGAGCAGTTCTTC

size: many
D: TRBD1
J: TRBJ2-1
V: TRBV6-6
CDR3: CASSPIQGAHNEQFF
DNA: TGTGCCAGCAGTCCTATACAGGGGGCCCACAATGAGCAGTTCTTC

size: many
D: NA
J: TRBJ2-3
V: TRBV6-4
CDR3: CASSEGGGADTQYF
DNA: TGTGCCAGCAGTGAAGGAGGGGGGGCAGATACGCAGTATTTT

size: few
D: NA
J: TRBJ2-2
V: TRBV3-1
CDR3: CASTQGPGELFF
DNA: TGTGCCAGCACGCAGGGGCCCGGGGAGCTGTTTTTT